This T cell receptor beta chain derives from a study of OX40 agonist ivuxolimab in advanced cancers. Study outcomes and limitations: Low normalized T-cell clonal expansion also characterized some of the nonresponders.

As concerns this clone: Its antigen is not identified.

TCRdb's table, derived via immunoSEQ multiplex PCR, lists solely in-frame clones and lacks some. The sample has 55,000 to 95,000 clones, 85% to 90% seen once. The V and J ends lost 6 bases and 2 bases, in that order; junction bases with no gene match: 6. Germline values: CDR1 SNHLY, CDR2 FYNNEI. The CDR3 spans 17 residues. The chain couples TRBV2 to TRBJ2-2; 13 positions agree with TRBD2. The source was CD4+ or CD8+ T cells sorted from blood, collected in a trial of the OX40 agonist ivuxolimab. This TCR came from an adult with an advanced solid tumor such as melanoma, head and neck, liver or kidney cancer. CDR3 region: CASSGTSGAVNTGELFF. The CDR3 region has the DNA TGTGCCAGCAGCGGGACTAGCGGGGCGGTAAACACCGGGGAGCTGTTTTTT. The full variable domain, with the rest looked up from reference TRBV2 and TRBJ2-2, is EPEVTQTPSHQVTQMGQEVILRCVPISNHLYFYWYRQILGQKVEFLVSFYNNEISEKSEIFDDQFSVERPDGSNFTLKIRSTKLEDSAMYFCASSGTSGAVNTGELFFGEGSRLTVL.